Each of the 27 T cell receptor beta chains below was sequenced from the same sample in a study of blood T cell repertoires in COVID-19. Generated by immunoSEQ multiplex PCR, the TCRdb table keeps only in-frame clones and is missing some. The sample yields fewer than 200,000 clones, 81% seen once. What was sequenced was peripheral blood. The receptor set was obtained from a woman of 80 years or more with COVID-19, enrolled during active disease.

This rearrangement joins TRBV18 to TRBJ2-2; a weak D match, TRBD2 (5 bases). The CDR3 length is 15 residues. V was pared by 1 base and J by 1 base, with 7 bases between. Per the germline V gene, CDR1 is KGHSH and CDR2 is LQKENI. The CDR3 DNA reads TGTGCCAGCTCACCACAAGGAGGGAACACCGGGGAGCTGTTTTTT. Protein product: CASSPQGGNTGELFF.

For this clone: The junction and the germline gene differ at one end; a read error may be behind it. V is TRBV28 and J is TRBJ1-2; D gene ambiguous. The CDR3 is 12 residues long. Germline values: CDR1 MDHEN, CDR2 SYDVKM. Here the CDR3 reads CASSLGGTALAF. The CDR3 DNA reads as TGTGCCAGCAGTTTAGGAGGAACAGCCCTCGCCTTC.

V and J are TRBV12-3 or TRBV12-4 and TRBJ1-1; D gene uncertain. Trimming left V 1 base short and J 1 base short, with 4 bases between. The length of the CDR3 is 13 residues. The DNA for the CDR3 is TGTGCCAGCAGTTTAGAGAGGAACACTGAAGCTTTCTTT. Translation gives CASSLERNTEAFF.

V gene TRBV28 combines with J gene TRBJ2-1; tentative D call: TRBD2 (5 bases). This CDR3 spans 15 amino acids. The germline gives CDR1 MDHEN, CDR2 SYDVKM. Deletions cut 5 bases from V and 1 base from J, with 12 bases between. The CDR3 coding sequence is TGTGCCAGCAGTCCGACCCCGGGATCCTACAATGAGCAGTTCTTC. Translation: CASSPTPGSYNEQFF.

This clone was counted between two and nine times. It is unclear where the CDR3 begins or ends on the DNA, so no DNA is shown, and the CDR3 is as TCRdb lists it. The chain has TRBV5-5 and TRBJ2-7; the D call of TRBD2 is as the table states it, not checked on the DNA. Germline CDR1 SGHKS, CDR2 YYEKEE (reference sequence). Inclusive of both ends, the CDR3 amounts to 13 amino acids. The CDR3 region is CASSVGSGTSTYF.

The genes are TRBV6-5 and TRBJ1-6; TRBD1 matches 12 bases. The germline V gene has CDR1 MNHEY and CDR2 SVGAGI. CDR3 length equals 14 residues. Germline trimming cut 8 bases from V and 9 bases from J; bases unmatched to any gene: 5. The CDR3 DNA follows: TGTGCCAGCGGGCCGGGACAGGGGGCTTCACCCCTCCACTTT. As protein: CASGPGQGASPLHF.

The chain is built from TRBV18 and TRBJ2-1; 12 bases are a match to TRBD1. The CDR3 extends over 15 amino acids. Germline assignment: CDR1 KGHSH and CDR2 LQKENI. The V gene end was trimmed by 4 bases and the J gene end by 7 bases; junction bases not matched to a gene: 5. DNA of the CDR3: TGTGCCAGCTCACTGGGGACAGGGGGCCTGAATGAGCAGTTCTTC. As protein: CASSLGTGGLNEQFF.

The chain links TRBV5-1 to TRBJ2-2, with D maybe TRBD2 (6 bases). V lost 4 bases to trimming and J lost 6 bases, with 16 bases between them. This CDR3 is built from 15 residues. CDR1 is SGHRS, CDR2 YFSETQ, per germline. For the CDR3, the DNA is TGCGCCAGCAGCCTCTCCGGGACTCCCCCCGGGGAGCTGTTTTTT. Translated: CASSLSGTPPGELFF.

CDR3 sequence: CASSVGAIFSGNTIYF. The CDR3 coding sequence is TGTGCCAGCAGCGTAGGGGCAATCTTCTCTGGAAACACCATATATTTT. The V call is TRBV9, the J call TRBJ1-3; D gene unclear. Germline V gene lookup returns CDR1 SGDLS and CDR2 YYNGEE. The CDR3 runs to 16 residues. V was pared by 0 bases and J by 0 bases, with 10 bases between.

This clone occurred a few times. V gene TRBV7-9 combines with J gene TRBJ1-1; no reliable D call. The germline V gene encodes CDR1 SEHNR and CDR2 FQNEAQ (reference sequence). V lost 3 bases to trimming and J lost 5 bases, with 10 bases between them. CDR3 length: 13 residues. The CDR3 protein is CASSFTSGTEAFF. The CDR3 nucleotides read TGTGCCAGCAGCTTCACTAGTGGGACTGAAGCTTTCTTT.

The chain carries TRBV28 and TRBJ1-5, with TRBD1 matching 10 bases. The CDR3 spans 16 residues. Trimming cost V 5 bases and J 5 bases; bases outside gene matches: 9. Germline V gene lookup returns CDR1 MDHEN and CDR2 SYDVKM. The CDR3 here is CASSLGTGVLYQPQHF. CDR3 bases: TGTGCCAGCAGTCTGGGGACAGGGGTCTTATATCAGCCCCAGCATTTT. Supplemented by reference TRBV28 and TRBJ1-5, the full variable domain reads DVKVTQSSRYLVKRTGEKVFLECVQDMDHENMFWYRQDPGLGLRLIYFSYDVKMKEKGDIPEGYSVSREKKERFSLILESASTNQTSMYLCASSLGTGVLYQPQHFGDGTRLSIL.

The J gene is TRBJ1-2, the V gene TRBV11-3; D might be TRBD1 (5 bases). Deletions cut 0 bases from V and 7 bases from J, with 12 bases between. CDR1 and CDR2 (germline): SGHNT, YENEEA. CDR3 length: 14 residues. CDR3: CASSLDRVSVGYTF. CDR3 sequence (DNA): TGTGCCAGCAGCTTAGACAGGGTGTCGGTTGGCTACACCTTC.

The V and J genes are TRBV10-2 and TRBJ2-3; TRBD2 aligns across 10 bases. The CDR3 runs to 15 residues. Looked up from germline, CDR1 is WSHSY and CDR2 is SAAADI. The junction had 3 bases not matched to a gene; V was cut back by 2 bases and J by 4 bases. The CDR3 DNA reads as TGCGCCAGCAGTGAGAGCGGGGGGGCCGCAGATACGCAGTATTTT. It translates to CASSESGGAADTQYF.

Here the CDR3 reads CASKPSGGLDNEQFF. The DNA of the CDR3 is TGTGCCAGCAAACCTAGCGGGGGTTTGGACAATGAGCAGTTCTTC. This sequence joins TRBV9 and TRBJ2-1; 10 bases fit TRBD2. The CDR3 loop spans 15 amino acids. V lost 6 bases, J lost 5 bases, and 8 bases stayed unmatched. Germline V gene data show CDR1 as SGDLS and CDR2 as YYNGEE.

There are a few counts of this clone. J is TRBJ1-2 and V is TRBV28, with 9 bases that match TRBD1. CDR1 is MDHEN and CDR2 is SYDVKM in the germline V gene. This CDR3 contains 17 residues. V gave up 8 bases and J gave up 0 bases; unmatched junction bases: 13. The CDR3 DNA reads as TGTGCCAGCCCCTCCGGGACAGGGTTTTGGCCTAACTATGGCTACACCTTC. It is translated as CASPSGTGFWPNYGYTF.

The V and J genes are TRBV2 and TRBJ1-1; 11 bases map to TRBD1. V lost 7 bases and J lost 3; bases outside the gene matches: 4. CDR3 size: 14 residues. CDR1 is SNHLY, CDR2 FYNNEI, per germline. In nucleotides, the CDR3 is TGTGCCAGCATTTGGGACAGGGGGGACACTGAAGCTTTCTTT. Its protein product is CASIWDRGDTEAFF.

The rearrangement links TRBV7-9 to TRBJ2-1; a possible D gene is TRBD2 (6 bases). Germline CDR1 is SEHNR and CDR2 is FQNEAQ (reference sequence). The V end lost 0 bases, the J end lost 2 bases, and 14 bases lay between the germline ends. This CDR3 contains 17 residues. In DNA form, the CDR3 reads TGTGCCAGCAGCTTAGCGGGAGTGGAGGGGACCTACAATGAGCAGTTCTTC. Its translation: CASSLAGVEGTYNEQFF.

The chain joins TRBV10-1 to TRBJ2-1, with TRBD2 matching over 13 bases. The V gene end was trimmed by 6 bases and the J gene end by 2 bases; junction bases not matched to a gene: 1. Germline assignment: CDR1 WNHNN and CDR2 SYGVQD (reference sequence). The length of the CDR3 is 15 residues. The CDR3 protein is CASRGLAGPYNEQFF. CDR3 DNA sequence: TGCGCCAGCAGGGGACTAGCGGGGCCCTACAATGAGCAGTTCTTC.

CDR3 amino acids: CASSGLAGTRQETQYF. The CDR3 nucleotides read TGTGCCAGTAGCGGACTAGCGGGGACCCGCCAAGAGACCCAGTACTTC. The chain employs TRBV19 and TRBJ2-5; 12 positions match TRBD2. The trim removed 6 bases at V and 1 base at J, leaving 6 bases unmatched. This CDR3 comprises 16 residues. Germline V CDR1 and CDR2: LNHDA, SQIVND (reference sequence).

V is TRBV7-2 and J is TRBJ1-1; D possibly corresponds to TRBD1 (5 bases). The CDR3 totals 15 residues. Germline CDR1 SGHTA, CDR2 FQGNSA. The V end was cut by 3 bases, the J end by 4 bases, with 15 bases between. The CDR3 is CASSFFGGSGTEAFF. Here the CDR3 DNA reads TGTGCCAGCAGCTTCTTCGGGGGATCGGGCACTGAAGCTTTCTTT. The full variable domain, with the rest looked up from reference TRBV7-2 and TRBJ1-1, is GAGVSQSPSNKVTEKGKDVELRCDPISGHTALYWYRQSLGQGLEFLIYFQGNSAPDKSGLPSDRFSAERTGGSVSTLTIQRTQQEDSAVYLCASSFFGGSGTEAFFGQGTRLTVV.

V usage is TRBV5-1 and J usage is TRBJ1-1; TRBD1 matches 7 bases. With 4 bases clipped from V and 4 bases from J, the junction kept 7 bases outside the gene matches. CDR1 SGHRS and CDR2 YFSETQ come from the germline V gene. The CDR3 has 14 amino acids. The CDR3 is CASSPRQGSTEAFF. The DNA for the CDR3 is TGCGCCAGCAGCCCTAGACAGGGCAGCACTGAAGCTTTCTTT.

The J gene is TRBJ2-5, the V gene TRBV11-2; unclear D gene. CDR3 length equals 14 residues. The V gene's germline CDR1 is SGHAT and CDR2 FQNNGV. The germline V and J ends were trimmed by 2 bases and 4 bases, with 11 bases remaining between them. CDR3 DNA sequence: TGTGCCAGCAGCTTATTTGGCTTTGGAGAGACCCAGTACTTC. It translates to CASSLFGFGETQYF.

In its sample, this clone was seen once. The rearrangement links TRBV7-6 to TRBJ2-1; D is possibly TRBD1 (5 bases). CDR1 and CDR2 from the germline V gene are SGHVS and FNYEAQ. The V gene lost 5 bases and the J gene lost 7 bases, with 21 bases spanning the gap. The CDR3 runs to 16 residues. The DNA of the CDR3 is TGTGCCAGCAGCCCAGGGTGGAGATCGGGTGGTAATGAGCAGTTCTTC. It is translated as CASSPGWRSGGNEQFF.

V usage is TRBV10-3 and J usage is TRBJ1-2; perhaps TRBD1 as D (5 bases). Germline V CDR1 and CDR2: ENHRY, SYGVKD. The V end lost 0 bases, the J end lost 2 bases, and 19 bases lay between the germline ends. The CDR3 is 18 residues long. As DNA, the CDR3 is TGTGCCATCAGTGAGTCGCGCGGTCAGGGTGGGTTGAACTATGGCTACACCTTC. It encodes CAISESRGQGGLNYGYTF.

This clone appeared once. The chain joins TRBV7-8 to TRBJ2-1; 16 bases map to TRBD2. This CDR3 contains 19 residues. In germline, CDR1 is SGHVS, CDR2 FQNEAQ. V shed 4 bases, J shed 8 bases, and the junction held 14 bases outside the gene matches. This CDR3 is CASSSAGTSGRALRDEQFF. The CDR3 DNA reads TGTGCCAGCAGCTCAGCGGGGACTAGCGGGAGGGCCCTTAGGGATGAGCAGTTCTTC. The full variable domain, rest sourced from reference TRBV7-8 and TRBJ2-1, is GAGVSQSPRYKVAKRGQDVALRCDPISGHVSLFWYQQALGQGPEFLTYFQNEAQLDKSGLPSDRFFAERPEGSVSTLKIQRTQQEDSAVYLCASSSAGTSGRALRDEQFFGPGTRLTVL.

This chain links TRBV15 with TRBJ1-2; 9 bases align to TRBD1. Germline trimming cut 5 bases from V and 6 bases from J; bases unmatched to any gene: 7. The CDR3 loop spans 14 amino acids. Germline V gives CDR1 LNHNV, CDR2 YYDKDF (reference sequence). The CDR3 loop is CATSSLGTGNGYTF. The CDR3, as DNA: TGTGCCACCAGCTCCCTTGGGACAGGGAATGGCTACACCTTC.

The V call is TRBV2, the J call TRBJ2-7; 10 nucleotides align to TRBD2. Germline lookup yields CDR1 SNHLY and CDR2 FYNNEI. The CDR3 totals 14 residues. V dropped 6 bases and J dropped 3; count of bases not matched to a gene: 5. For the CDR3, the DNA is TGTGCCAGCAGCCGGGTAGCGGGAGGCTACGAGCAGTACTTC. Translated: CASSRVAGGYEQYF.